The sequence of this TCR beta chain was determined in a study of CD4 T cells in relation to SARS-CoV-2 and coronaviruses. Study at large: PBMCs were cultured with antigen for around nine days before TCR beta sequencing.

The germline V gene encodes CDR1 DFQATT and CDR2 SNEGSKA (reference sequence). V was clipped by 5 bases and J by 6 bases, with 17 bases between them. This CDR3 has 14 residues. Before the COVID-19 pandemic, during about 2011-2019, CD4+ T cells were taken from unexposed donors. CD4+ T cells were isolated from the cells after less than 13 days of culture. Fresh IL-2 medium replaced half the medium on days 3 and 7. This table comes from immunoSEQ multiplex PCR, and its TCRdb copy is limited to in-frame clones, with some not included. The table includes 15,000 to 20,000 clones, approximately 80% detected once. As regards this clone: As yet, its antigen is unknown.

J is TRBJ2-4 and V is TRBV20-1; D may be TRBD1 (6 bases). This clonotype originated in a human donor in good health. The specimen sequenced was CD4+ T cells from PBMCs, cultured in vitro. The CDR3 sequence is CSARDPQGVNIQYF. The DNA for the CDR3 is TGCAGTGCTCGTGATCCACAGGGAGTAAACATTCAGTACTTC.